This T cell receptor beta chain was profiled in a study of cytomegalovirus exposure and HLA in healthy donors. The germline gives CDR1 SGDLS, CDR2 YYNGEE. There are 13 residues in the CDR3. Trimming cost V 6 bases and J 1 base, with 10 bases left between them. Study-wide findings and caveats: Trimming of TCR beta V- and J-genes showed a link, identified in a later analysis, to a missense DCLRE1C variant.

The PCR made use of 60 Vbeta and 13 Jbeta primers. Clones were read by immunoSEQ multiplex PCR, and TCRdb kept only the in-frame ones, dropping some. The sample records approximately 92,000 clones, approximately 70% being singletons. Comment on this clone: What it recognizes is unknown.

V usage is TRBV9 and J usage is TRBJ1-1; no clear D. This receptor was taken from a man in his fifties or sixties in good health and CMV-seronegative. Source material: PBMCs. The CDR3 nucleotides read TGTGCCAGCACGAGCGGACCGAACACTGAAGCTTTCTTT. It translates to CASTSGPNTEAFF.